This T cell receptor (beta chain) was profiled in a study of T cell responses to AZD1222 COVID-19 vaccine. This CDR3 is 16 amino acids long. The ends were cut back, 9 bases at V and 0 bases at J, with 20 bases in the middle. Germline CDR1 and CDR2: SNHLY and FYNNEI. TCRdb's table, derived via immunoSEQ multiplex PCR, lists solely in-frame clones and lacks some. This table has approximately 140,000 clones, roughly 90% appearing once. The sample consisted of peripheral blood, taken on day 0 of AZD1222 vaccination. This TCR was sampled from an adult in good health. This chain links TRBV2 with TRBJ1-2, with TRBD1 as a possible D gene (6 bases). CDR3 in DNA: TGTGCCAGAACATCTGGGGGGGCGCGTGCTAACTATGGCTACACCTTC. Its protein product is CARTSGGARANYGYTF.